A single T cell receptor (beta chain) is shown here with its context. The sample is drawn from a study of technical replicates of blood from several donors. Generated by immunoSEQ multiplex PCR, the TCRdb table keeps only in-frame clones and is missing some. The profile shows roughly 97,000 clones, 90% to 97% of them singletons. This sequence originates from a human donor in good health. The material sequenced was T cells isolated from PBMCs.

The CDR3 spells CASSLDKQGYTF. The DNA for the CDR3 is TGTGCCAGCAGCTTAGATAAACAGGGTTACACCTTC. V usage is TRBV7-9 and J usage is TRBJ1-2, with D possibly matching TRBD1 (6 bases). This CDR3 has 12 residues. The germline gives CDR1 SEHNR, CDR2 FQNEAQ (reference sequence). Trimming took 1 base from V and 11 from J, leaving 11 bases between them.